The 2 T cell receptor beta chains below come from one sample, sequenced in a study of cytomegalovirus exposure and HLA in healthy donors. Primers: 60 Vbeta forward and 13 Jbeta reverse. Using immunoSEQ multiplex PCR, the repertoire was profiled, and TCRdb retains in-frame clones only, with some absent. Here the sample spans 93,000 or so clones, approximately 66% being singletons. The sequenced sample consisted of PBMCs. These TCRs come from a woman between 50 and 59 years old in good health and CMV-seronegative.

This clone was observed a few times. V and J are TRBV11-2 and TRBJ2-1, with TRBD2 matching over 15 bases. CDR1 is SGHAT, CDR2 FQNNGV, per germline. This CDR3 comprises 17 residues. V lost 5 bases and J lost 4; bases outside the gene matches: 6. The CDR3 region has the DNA TGTGCCAGCAGCCTGGGGACTAGCGGGGGGCCATACAATGAGCAGTTCTTC. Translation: CASSLGTSGGPYNEQFF.

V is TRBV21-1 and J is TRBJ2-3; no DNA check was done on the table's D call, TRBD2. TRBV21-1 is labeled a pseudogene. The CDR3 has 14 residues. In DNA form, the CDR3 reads TGTGCCAGCAGCAATCTAGCGGGGGTGAATACGCAGTATTTT. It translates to CASSNLAGVNTQYF.